One sample yielded the 8 T cell receptor beta chains listed below, sequenced in a study of cytomegalovirus exposure and HLA in healthy donors. The PCR employed 60 Vbeta primers together with 13 Jbeta primers. Assay: immunoSEQ multiplex PCR; the TCRdb copy retains only in-frame clones and omits some. This sample's clone table lists under 150,000 clones. Sequenced material: PBMCs. These receptors were taken from a woman aged 40 to 50 in good health and CMV-seronegative.

CDR3 protein: CASSPQAGAFNTGELFF. The CDR3 DNA sequence: TGTGCCAGCAGCCCTCAAGCGGGGGCCTTTAACACCGGGGAGCTGTTTTTT. The V gene is TRBV9, the J gene TRBJ2-2, with 8 nucleotides matching TRBD2. This CDR3 has 17 amino acids. Germline CDR1 reads SGDLS; CDR2 reads YYNGEE. With 4 bases clipped from V and 2 bases from J, the junction kept 10 bases outside the gene matches.

The rearrangement links TRBV28 to TRBJ1-1; D is possibly TRBD1 (5 bases). The CDR3 spans 16 residues. Trimming shortened V by 5 bases and J by 3 bases, and 19 bases separated the two germline ends. The germline CDR1 and CDR2 sequences are MDHEN and SYDVKM. This CDR3 is CASSPGRAREDTEAFF. The DNA of the CDR3 is TGTGCCAGCAGTCCAGGGAGGGCCCGGGAGGACACTGAAGCTTTCTTT. Looking up the rest from reference TRBV28 and TRBJ1-1 gives the full variable domain: DVKVTQSSRYLVKRTGEKVFLECVQDMDHENMFWYRQDPGLGLRLIYFSYDVKMKEKGDIPEGYSVSREKKERFSLILESASTNQTSMYLCASSPGRAREDTEAFFGQGTRLTVV.

V is TRBV27 and J is TRBJ2-5; TRBD2 matches at 14 bases. The CDR3 loop spans 18 amino acids. Unmatched junction bases numbered 12, after V lost 3 bases and J lost 6 bases. Germline V gene data show CDR1 as MNHEY and CDR2 as SMNVEV (reference sequence). The CDR3 coding sequence is TGTGCCAGCAGTTTTACCACGACTAGCGGGGGGGCCGCGAAGACCCAGTACTTC. Amino acid sequence: CASSFTTTSGGAAKTQYF.

The CDR3 here is CASSLLGTGAYEQYF. The DNA of the CDR3 is TGTGCCAGCAGCTTATTGGGGACAGGTGCTTACGAGCAGTACTTC. This chain uses TRBV7-9 with TRBJ2-7, with 8 bases fitting TRBD1. Trimming took 2 bases from V and 4 from J; bases not matched to a gene: 7. Germline V lookup: CDR1 SEHNR, CDR2 FQNEAQ (reference sequence). There are 15 residues in the CDR3.

CDR3 loop: CASSLVSGRDGYTF. The DNA for the CDR3 is TGTGCCAGCAGCTTAGTTTCCGGCCGGGATGGCTACACCTTC. The chain joins TRBV11-2 to TRBJ1-2; D is uncertain. This CDR3 has 14 amino acids. Germline CDR1 is SGHAT and CDR2 is FQNNGV. V was clipped by 1 base and J by 6 bases, with 12 bases between them.

This chain uses TRBV7-3 with TRBJ2-7, with 7 bases matching TRBD2. The CDR3 is 14 amino acids. V lost 0 bases and J lost 1; bases outside the gene matches: 0. Germline values: CDR1 SGHTA, CDR2 FQGTGA. The CDR3 nucleotides read TGTGCCAGCAGCTTAACGGGAGGGTCCTACGAGCAGTACTTC. Translating it yields CASSLTGGSYEQYF.

V is TRBV28 and J is TRBJ1-2; D gene unclear. CDR3 length: 12 residues. Trimming took off 6 bases at V and 4 bases at J, with 9 bases between the two ends. Germline CDR1 MDHEN, CDR2 SYDVKM. The CDR3, as DNA: TGTGCCAGCAGGTTACGGGGCTATGGCTACACCTTC. Amino acids: CASRLRGYGYTF.

This chain joins TRBV14 and TRBJ1-4, with a weak D call TRBD1 (6 bases). This CDR3 region has 13 residues. The V gene's germline CDR1 is SGHDN and CDR2 FVKESK. V was cut by 7 bases and J by 7 bases, with 13 bases left in between. The CDR3 loop is CASTRGGSEKLFF. The CDR3 DNA sequence: TGTGCCAGCACCCGAGGGGGAAGTGAAAAACTGTTTTTT.